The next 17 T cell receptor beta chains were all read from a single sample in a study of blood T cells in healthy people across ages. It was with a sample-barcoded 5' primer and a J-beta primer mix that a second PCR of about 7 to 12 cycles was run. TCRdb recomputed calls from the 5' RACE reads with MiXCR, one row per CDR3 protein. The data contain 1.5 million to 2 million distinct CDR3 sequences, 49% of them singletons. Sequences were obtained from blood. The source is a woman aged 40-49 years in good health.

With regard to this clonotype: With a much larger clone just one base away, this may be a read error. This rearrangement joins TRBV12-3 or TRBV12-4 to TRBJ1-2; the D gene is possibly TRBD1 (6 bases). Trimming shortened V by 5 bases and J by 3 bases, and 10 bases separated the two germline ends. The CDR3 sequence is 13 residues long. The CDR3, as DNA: TGTGCCAGCAGTGCCGGGACACACTATGGCTACACCTTC. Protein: CASSAGTHYGYTF.

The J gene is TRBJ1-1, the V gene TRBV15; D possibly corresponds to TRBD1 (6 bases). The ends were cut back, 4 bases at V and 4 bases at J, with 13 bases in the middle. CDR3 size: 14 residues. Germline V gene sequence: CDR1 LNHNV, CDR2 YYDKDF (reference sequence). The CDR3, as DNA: TGTGCCACCAGCAATCCAGGGGTAAGCACTGAAGCTTTCTTT. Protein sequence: CATSNPGVSTEAFF.

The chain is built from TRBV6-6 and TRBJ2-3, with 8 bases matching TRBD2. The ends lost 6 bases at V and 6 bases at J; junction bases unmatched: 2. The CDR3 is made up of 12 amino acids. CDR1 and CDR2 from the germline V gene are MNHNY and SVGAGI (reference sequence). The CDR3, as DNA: TGTGCCAGCAGGACTAGCGTGGATACGCAGTATTTT. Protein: CASRTSVDTQYF.

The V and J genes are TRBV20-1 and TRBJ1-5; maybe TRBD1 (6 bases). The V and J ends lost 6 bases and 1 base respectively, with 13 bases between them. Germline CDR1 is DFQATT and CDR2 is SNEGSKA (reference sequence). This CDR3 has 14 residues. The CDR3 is CSAPAGQSNQPQHF. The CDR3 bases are TGCAGTGCCCCTGCCGGACAGAGCAATCAGCCCCAGCATTTT.

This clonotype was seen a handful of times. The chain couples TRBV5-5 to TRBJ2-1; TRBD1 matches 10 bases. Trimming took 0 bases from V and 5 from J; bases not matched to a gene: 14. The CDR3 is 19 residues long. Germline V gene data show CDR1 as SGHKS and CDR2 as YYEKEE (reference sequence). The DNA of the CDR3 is TGTGCCAGCAGCTTGGCATTGGACAGGGGGGCACTCAAAAACAATGAGCAGTTCTTC. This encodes CASSLALDRGALKNNEQFF.

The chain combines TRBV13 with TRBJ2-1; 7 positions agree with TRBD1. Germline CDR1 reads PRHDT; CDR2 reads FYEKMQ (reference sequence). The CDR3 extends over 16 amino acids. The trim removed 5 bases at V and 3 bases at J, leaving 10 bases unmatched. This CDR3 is CASSKGARSFYNEQFF. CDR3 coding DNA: TGTGCCAGCAGCAAGGGGGCTAGGAGCTTCTACAATGAGCAGTTCTTC.

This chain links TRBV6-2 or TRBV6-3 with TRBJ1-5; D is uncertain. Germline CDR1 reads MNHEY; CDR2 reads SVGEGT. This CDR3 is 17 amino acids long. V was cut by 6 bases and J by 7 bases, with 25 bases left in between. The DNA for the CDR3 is TGTGCCAGCAGACCCGCACGGGAGCCAATTAAACTGCAGCCCCAGCATTTT. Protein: CASRPAREPIKLQPQHF.

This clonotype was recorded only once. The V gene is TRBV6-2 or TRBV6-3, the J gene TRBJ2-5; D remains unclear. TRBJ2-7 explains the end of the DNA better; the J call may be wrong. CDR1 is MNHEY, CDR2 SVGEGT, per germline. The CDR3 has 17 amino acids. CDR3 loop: CASSSAPTWAPTSEQYF. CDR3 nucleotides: TGTGCCAGCAGTTCCGCCCCGACTTGGGCTCCTACGTCCGAGCAGTACTTC.

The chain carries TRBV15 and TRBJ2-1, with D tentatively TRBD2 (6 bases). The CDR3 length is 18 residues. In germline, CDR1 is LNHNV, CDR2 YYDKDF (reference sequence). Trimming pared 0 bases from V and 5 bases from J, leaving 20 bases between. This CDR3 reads CATSRDPLAGKLHNEQFF. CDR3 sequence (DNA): TGTGCCACCAGCAGAGATCCGCTTGCGGGGAAGCTACACAATGAGCAGTTCTTC. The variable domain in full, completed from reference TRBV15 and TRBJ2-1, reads DAMVIQNPRYQVTQFGKPVTLSCSQTLNHNVMYWYQQKSSQAPKLLFHYYDKDFNNEADTPDNFQSRRPNTSFCFLDIRSPGLGDTAMYLCATSRDPLAGKLHNEQFFGPGTRLTVL.

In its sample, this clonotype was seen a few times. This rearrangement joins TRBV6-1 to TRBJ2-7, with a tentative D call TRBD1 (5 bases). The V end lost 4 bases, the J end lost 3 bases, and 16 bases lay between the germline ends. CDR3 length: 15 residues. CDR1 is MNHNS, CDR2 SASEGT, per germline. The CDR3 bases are TGTGCCAGCAGTGGCAGGGAAATGCTCGTCTACGAGCAGTACTTC. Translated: CASSGREMLVYEQYF.

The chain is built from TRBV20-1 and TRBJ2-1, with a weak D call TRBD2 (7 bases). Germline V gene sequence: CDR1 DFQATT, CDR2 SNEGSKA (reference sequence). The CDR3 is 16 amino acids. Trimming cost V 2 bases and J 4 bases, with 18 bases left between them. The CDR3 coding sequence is TGCAGTGCTAGAACGGGGAGGGGGTCAACGTACAATGAGCAGTTCTTC. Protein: CSARTGRGSTYNEQFF.

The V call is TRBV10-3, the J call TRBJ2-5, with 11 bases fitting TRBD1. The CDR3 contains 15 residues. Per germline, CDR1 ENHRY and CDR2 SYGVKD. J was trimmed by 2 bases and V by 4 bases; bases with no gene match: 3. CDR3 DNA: TGTGCCATCAGTGGGACAGGGGGCGCACAAGAGACCCAGTACTTC. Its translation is CAISGTGGAQETQYF.

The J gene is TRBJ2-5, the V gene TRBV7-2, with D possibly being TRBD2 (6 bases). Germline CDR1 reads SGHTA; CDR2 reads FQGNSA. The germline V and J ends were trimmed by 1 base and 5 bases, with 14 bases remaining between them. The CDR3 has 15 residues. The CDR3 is CASSLVFAAGETQYF. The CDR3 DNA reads TGTGCCAGCAGCTTAGTTTTCGCGGCGGGGGAGACCCAGTACTTC.

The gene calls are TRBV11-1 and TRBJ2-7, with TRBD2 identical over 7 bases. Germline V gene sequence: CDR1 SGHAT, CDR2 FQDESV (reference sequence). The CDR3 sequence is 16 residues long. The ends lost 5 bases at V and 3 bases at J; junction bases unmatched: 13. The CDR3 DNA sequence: TGTGCCAGCAGCCCCAGCGGGGTCGCGGGTTACTACGAGCAGTACTTC. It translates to CASSPSGVAGYYEQYF.

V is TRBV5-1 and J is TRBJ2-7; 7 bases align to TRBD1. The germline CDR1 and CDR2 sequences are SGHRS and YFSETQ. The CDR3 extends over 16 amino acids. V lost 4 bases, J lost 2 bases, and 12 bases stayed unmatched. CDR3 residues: CASSAFRGGRTYEQYF. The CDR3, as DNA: TGCGCCAGCAGCGCCTTTAGAGGGGGCAGGACCTACGAGCAGTACTTC.

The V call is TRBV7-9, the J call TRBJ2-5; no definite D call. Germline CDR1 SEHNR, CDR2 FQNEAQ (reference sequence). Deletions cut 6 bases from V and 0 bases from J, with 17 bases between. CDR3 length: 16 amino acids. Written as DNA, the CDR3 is TGTGCCAGCAGTTCGATAAGGATCCGGGACCAAGAGACCCAGTACTTC. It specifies CASSSIRIRDQETQYF.

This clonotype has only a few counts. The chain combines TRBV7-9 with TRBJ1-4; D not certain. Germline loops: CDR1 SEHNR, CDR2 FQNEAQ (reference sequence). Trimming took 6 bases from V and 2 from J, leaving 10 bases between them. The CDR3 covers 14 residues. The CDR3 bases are TGTGCCAGCAGGCCAATCGATACTAATGAAAAACTGTTTTTT. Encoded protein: CASRPIDTNEKLFF.